This T cell receptor beta chain appears in the sequencing data of a study of radiotherapy plus CTLA-4 blockade in lung cancer. Clones were sequenced by immunoSEQ multiplex PCR, and TCRdb holds only the in-frame ones, with some missing. The repertoire consists of 110,000 or so clones, with about 77% occurring once and the leading ten covering approximately 4.7%. This clone was observed a few times. The starting material was peripheral blood, obtained from a patient treated with radiotherapy plus ipilimumab. The receptor comes from a human donor with non-small cell lung cancer who had a partial response to radiotherapy plus ipilimumab.

CDR3 sequence (DNA): TGTGCCAGCAGCTCGGACAGGGGGACCGGGGAGCTGTTTTTT. Its protein is CASSSDRGTGELFF. The chain links TRBV7-3 to TRBJ2-2, with 10 bases identical to TRBD1. CDR3 length equals 14 residues. V lost 4 bases and J lost 5; bases outside the gene matches: 1. The germline V gene has CDR1 SGHTA and CDR2 FQGTGA.